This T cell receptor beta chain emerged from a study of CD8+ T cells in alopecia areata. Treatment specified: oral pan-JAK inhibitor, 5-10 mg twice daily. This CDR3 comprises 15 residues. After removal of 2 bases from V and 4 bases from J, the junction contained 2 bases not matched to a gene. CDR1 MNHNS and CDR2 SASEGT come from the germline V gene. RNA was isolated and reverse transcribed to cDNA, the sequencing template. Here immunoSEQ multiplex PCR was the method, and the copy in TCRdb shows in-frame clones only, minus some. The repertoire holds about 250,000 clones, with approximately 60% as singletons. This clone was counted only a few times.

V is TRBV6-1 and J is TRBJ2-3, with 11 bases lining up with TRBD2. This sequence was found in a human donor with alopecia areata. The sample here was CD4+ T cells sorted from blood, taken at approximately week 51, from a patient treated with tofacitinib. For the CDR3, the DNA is TGTGCCAGCAGTGAACTAGCGGGGGGATCAGATACGCAGTATTTT. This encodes CASSELAGGSDTQYF.